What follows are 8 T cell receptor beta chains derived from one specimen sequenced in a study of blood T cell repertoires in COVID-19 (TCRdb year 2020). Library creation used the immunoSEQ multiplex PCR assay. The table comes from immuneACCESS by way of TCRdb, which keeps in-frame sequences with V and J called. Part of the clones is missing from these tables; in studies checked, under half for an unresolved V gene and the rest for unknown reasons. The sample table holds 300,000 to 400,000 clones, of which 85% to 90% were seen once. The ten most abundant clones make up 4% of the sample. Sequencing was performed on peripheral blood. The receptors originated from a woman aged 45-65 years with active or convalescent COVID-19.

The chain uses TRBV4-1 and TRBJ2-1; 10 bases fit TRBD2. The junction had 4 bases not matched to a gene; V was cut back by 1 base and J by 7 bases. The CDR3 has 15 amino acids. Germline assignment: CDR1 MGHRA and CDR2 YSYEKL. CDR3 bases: TGCGCCAGCAGCCAAGTTCCACTAGCGGGAAATGAGCAGTTCTTC. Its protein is CASSQVPLAGNEQFF.

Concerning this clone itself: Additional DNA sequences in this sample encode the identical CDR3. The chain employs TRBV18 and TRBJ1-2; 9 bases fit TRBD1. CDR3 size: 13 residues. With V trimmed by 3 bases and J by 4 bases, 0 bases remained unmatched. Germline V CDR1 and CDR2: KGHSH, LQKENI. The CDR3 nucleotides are TGTGCCAGCTCACCGGACAGGGGCTATGGCTACACCTTC. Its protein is CASSPDRGYGYTF.

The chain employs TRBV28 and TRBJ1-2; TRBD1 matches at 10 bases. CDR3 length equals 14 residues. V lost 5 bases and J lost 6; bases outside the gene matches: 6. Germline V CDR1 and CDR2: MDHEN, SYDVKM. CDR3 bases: TGTGCCAGCAGTGCTTTGGGACAGGGGAATGGCTACACCTTC. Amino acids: CASSALGQGNGYTF.

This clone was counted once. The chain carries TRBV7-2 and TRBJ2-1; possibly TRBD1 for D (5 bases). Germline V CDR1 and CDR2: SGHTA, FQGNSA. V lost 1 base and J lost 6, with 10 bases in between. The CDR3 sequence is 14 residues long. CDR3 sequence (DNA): TGTGCCAGCAGCTTAGGGGCAGGGTTCAATGAGCAGTTCTTC. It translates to CASSLGAGFNEQFF. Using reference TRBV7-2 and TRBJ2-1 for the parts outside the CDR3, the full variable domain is GAGVSQSPSNKVTEKGKDVELRCDPISGHTALYWYRQSLGQGLEFLIYFQGNSAPDKSGLPSDRFSAERTGGSVSTLTIQRTQQEDSAVYLCASSLGAGFNEQFFGPGTRLTVL.

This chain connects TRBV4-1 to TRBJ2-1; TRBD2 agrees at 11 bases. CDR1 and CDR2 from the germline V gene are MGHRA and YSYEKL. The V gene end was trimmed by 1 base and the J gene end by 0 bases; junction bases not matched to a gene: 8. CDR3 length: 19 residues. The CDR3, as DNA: TGCGCCAGCAGCCAAGTCCTAGCGGGGGGCTCCAGCTCCTACAATGAGCAGTTCTTC. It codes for CASSQVLAGGSSSYNEQFF.

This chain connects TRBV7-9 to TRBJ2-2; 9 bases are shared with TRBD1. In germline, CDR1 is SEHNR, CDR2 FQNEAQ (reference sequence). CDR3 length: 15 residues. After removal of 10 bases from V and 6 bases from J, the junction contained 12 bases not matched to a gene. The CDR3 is CATPIEQGASGELFF. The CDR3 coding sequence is TGTGCCACCCCGATTGAACAGGGGGCTTCCGGGGAGCTGTTTTTT.

This CDR3 reads CASYRGLGGNTEAFF. The CDR3 DNA reads TGTGCCAGCTACAGGGGGCTGGGGGGGAACACTGAAGCTTTCTTT. J is TRBJ1-1 and V is TRBV6-5; 9 positions match TRBD1. The CDR3 totals 15 residues. The germline gives CDR1 MNHEY, CDR2 SVGAGI. V was pared by 8 bases and J by 1 base, with 8 bases of the junction left unmatched.

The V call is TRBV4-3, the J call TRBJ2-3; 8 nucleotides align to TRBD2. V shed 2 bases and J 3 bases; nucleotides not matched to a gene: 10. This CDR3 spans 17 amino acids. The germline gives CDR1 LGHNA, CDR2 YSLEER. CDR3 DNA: TGCGCCAGCAGCCAATTACTAGCGGAGGGGGGGACAGATACGCAGTATTTT. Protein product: CASSQLLAEGGTDTQYF.